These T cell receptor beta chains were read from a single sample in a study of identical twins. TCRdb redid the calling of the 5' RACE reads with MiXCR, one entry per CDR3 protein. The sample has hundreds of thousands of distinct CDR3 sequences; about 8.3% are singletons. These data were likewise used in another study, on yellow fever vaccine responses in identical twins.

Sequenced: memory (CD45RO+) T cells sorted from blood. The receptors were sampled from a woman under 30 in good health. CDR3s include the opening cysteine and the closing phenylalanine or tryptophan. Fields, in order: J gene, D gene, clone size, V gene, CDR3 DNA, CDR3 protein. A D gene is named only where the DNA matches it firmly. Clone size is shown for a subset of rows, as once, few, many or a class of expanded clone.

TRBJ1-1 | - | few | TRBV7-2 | TGTGCCAGCAGCTTTTCGGTGGGCAGATTAAGGAACACTGAAGCTTTCTTT | CASSFSVGRLRNTEAFF
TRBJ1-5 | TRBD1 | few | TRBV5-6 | TGTGCCAGCAGCCAAAACAGGGGAACTTACAATCAGCCCCAGCATTTT | CASSQNRGTYNQPQHF
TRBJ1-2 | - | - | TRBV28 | TGTGCCAGCAGTTTAGCGGGGGACCCCTATGGCTACACCTTC | CASSLAGDPYGYTF
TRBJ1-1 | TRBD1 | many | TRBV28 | TGTGCCAGCAGTTTAGTACAGGGGCACACTGAAGCTTTCTTT | CASSLVQGHTEAFF
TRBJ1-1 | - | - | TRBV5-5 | TGTGCCAGCAGTTCTCTAGACAGAAATGAAGCTTTCTTT | CASSSLDRNEAFF
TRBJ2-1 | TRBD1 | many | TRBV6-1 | TGTGCCAGCGGCCGGGACAGGGCGTCCTACAATGAGCAGTTCTTC | CASGRDRASYNEQFF
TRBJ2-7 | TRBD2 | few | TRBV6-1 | TGTGCCAGTACGCGCCTAGCGGGTGCCTACGAGCAGTACTTC | CASTRLAGAYEQYF
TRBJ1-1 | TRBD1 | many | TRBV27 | TGTGCCAGCAGTTTCCTGTCGGGACAGTTGGAAGCTTTCTTT | CASSFLSGQLEAFF
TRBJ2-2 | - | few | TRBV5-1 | TGCGCCAGCAGCTTGGGGCGGGCCGGGGAGCTGTTTTTT | CASSLGRAGELFF
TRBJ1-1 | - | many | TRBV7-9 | TGTGCCAGCAGCTCACCGGGGGGCATGAACACTGAAGCTTTCTTT | CASSSPGGMNTEAFF
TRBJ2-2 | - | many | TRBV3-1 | TGTGCCAGCAGCCAAGCACTAGCAGGGGAGCTGTTTTTT | CASSQALAGELFF
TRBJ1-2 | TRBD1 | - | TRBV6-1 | TGTGCCAGCAGTGAAGGAAGGACAGGGGTCTATGGCTACACCTTC | CASSEGRTGVYGYTF
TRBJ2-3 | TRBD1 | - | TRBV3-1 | TGTGCCAGCAGTCGGGACAGGTCTTACGATACGCAGTATTTT | CASSRDRSYDTQYF
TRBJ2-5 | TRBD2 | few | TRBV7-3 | TGTGCCAGCAGCTCGACTAGCGGGTCCCAAGAGACCCAGTACTTC | CASSSTSGSQETQYF
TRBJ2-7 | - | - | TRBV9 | TGTGCCAGCAGCGTAGGGCAGGGTAGATCCTACGAGCAGTACTTC | CASSVGQGRSYEQYF
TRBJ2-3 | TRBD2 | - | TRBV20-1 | TGCAGTGCTGCGGGACTAGCGGGGTACACAGATACGCAGTATTTT | CSAAGLAGYTDTQYF
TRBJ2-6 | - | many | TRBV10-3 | TGTGCCATCAGTGAGTCGGGGCCCCGCTCTGGGGCCAACGTCCTGACTTTC | CAISESGPRSGANVLTF
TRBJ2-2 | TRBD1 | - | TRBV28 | TGTGCCAGCAGTCGACAGGGACCCGGGGAGCTGTTTTTT | CASSRQGPGELFF
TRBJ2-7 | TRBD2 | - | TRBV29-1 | TGCAGCGTTGGGGGGAGGGGACTAGCGGGAGGCCTCTACGAGCAGTACTTC | CSVGGRGLAGGLYEQYF
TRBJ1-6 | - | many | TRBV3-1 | TGTGCCAGCAGCCTGACAGGTTTTGGCAATTCACCCCTCCACTTT | CASSLTGFGNSPLHF
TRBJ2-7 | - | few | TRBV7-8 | TGTGCCAGCAGTCGACGGGTCGGACAGATCTTCTACGAGCAGTACTTC | CASSRRVGQIFYEQYF
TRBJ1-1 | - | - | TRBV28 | TGTGCCATGGGCCCCGGGACACCCTGCTGGACTGAAGCTTTCTTT | CAMGPGTPCWTEAFF
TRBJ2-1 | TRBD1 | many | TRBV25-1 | TGTGCCAGCAGTGATAGCCGGGACAGGTACAATGAGCAGTTCTTC | CASSDSRDRYNEQFF
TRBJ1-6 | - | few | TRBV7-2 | TGTGCCAGCAGCTTACAGCCCGATAATTCACCCCTCCACTTT | CASSLQPDNSPLHF
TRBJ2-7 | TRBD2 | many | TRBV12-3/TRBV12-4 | TGTGCCAGCAGACCCGGGACTAGCGGTTTCCCGTACTTC | CASRPGTSGFPYF
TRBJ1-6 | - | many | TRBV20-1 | TGCAGTGCTAATACAGAGTATGGACCCCTCCACTTT | CSANTEYGPLHF
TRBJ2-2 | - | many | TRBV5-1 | TGCGCCAGCAGCTTGGGGGTCACCACCGGGGAGCTGTTTTTT | CASSLGVTTGELFF
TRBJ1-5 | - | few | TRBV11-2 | TGTGCCAGCAGCTTCGGGGCACCGAATCAGCCCCAGCATTTT | CASSFGAPNQPQHF
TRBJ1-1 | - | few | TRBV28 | TGTGCCAGCATGGACCCAATGAACACTGAAGCTTTCTTT | CASMDPMNTEAFF
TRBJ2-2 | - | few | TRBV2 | TGTGCCAGCAGTAATCCGGGTTCCTACACCGGGGAGCTGTTTTTT | CASSNPGSYTGELFF